This T cell receptor beta chain was recovered during a study of T cell responses to AZD1222 COVID-19 vaccine. Produced via immunoSEQ multiplex PCR; TCRdb's table is partial and in-frame only. The table has over 150,000 clones, approximately 88% seen once. Study outcomes and limitations: Every sample of the repertoires postdated the peak T cell response.

Points on this clone: Its antigen is as yet unknown.

Germline-derived CDR1 and CDR2 are SGDLS and YYNGEE. The V and J ends lost 4 bases and 6 bases respectively, with 16 bases between them. The CDR3 is made up of 15 amino acids. This TCR came from an adult who received the AZD1222 COVID-19 vaccine. This chain joins TRBV9 and TRBJ2-2; a weak D match, TRBD2 (6 bases). The specimen comprised peripheral blood, sampled 28 days after the second AZD1222 dose. Here the CDR3 reads CASSPRGGGSGELFF. CDR3 DNA: TGTGCCAGCAGCCCCCGGGGAGGAGGGTCCGGGGAGCTGTTTTTT.